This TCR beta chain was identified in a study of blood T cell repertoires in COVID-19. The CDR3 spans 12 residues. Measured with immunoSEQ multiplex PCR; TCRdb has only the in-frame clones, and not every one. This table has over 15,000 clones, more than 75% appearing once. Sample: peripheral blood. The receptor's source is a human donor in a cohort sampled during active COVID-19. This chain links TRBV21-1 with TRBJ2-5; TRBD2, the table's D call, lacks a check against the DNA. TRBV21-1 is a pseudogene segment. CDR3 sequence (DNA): TGTGCCAGCAGCAGCCCCGGGGGGACCCAGTACTTC. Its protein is CASSSPGGTQYF.